A single T cell receptor (beta chain) is shown here with its context. Assay: immunoSEQ multiplex PCR; the TCRdb copy retains only in-frame clones and omits some. The profile covers about 190,000 clones, with 88% appearing a single time and roughly 2.2% taken by the ten largest. The data stem from a study of blood T cell repertoires in COVID-19. This TCR derives from a man in his 70s with active or convalescent COVID-19. Sequencing was performed on peripheral blood.

This CDR3 is CASSLSGTGNHEQFF. The CDR3 DNA is TGTGCCAGCAGCTTATCCGGGACAGGGAATCATGAGCAGTTCTTC. The J gene is TRBJ2-1, the V gene TRBV5-4, with 9 bases fitting TRBD1. The trim removed 2 bases at V and 8 bases at J, leaving 8 bases unmatched. The CDR3 contains 15 residues. Germline CDR1 SGHNT, CDR2 YYREEE (reference sequence).